The sequence of this T cell receptor beta chain was determined in a study of blood T cell repertoires in COVID-19. Background on the study: Italy, Spain and the United States were the sources of the convalescent and acute COVID-19 samples. The analysed material was cDNA or gDNA that came from T cells, B-cell-depleted T cells, or PBMCs.

Authors' methods: Reference gene primer amplification yielded estimated nucleated cell counts. Clones were sequenced by immunoSEQ multiplex PCR, and TCRdb holds only the in-frame ones, with some missing. That table furnishes V, J and clone size, whereas the DNA furnished D and trimming. The table records fewer than 300,000 clones, 91% of them present only once. One Seattle source followed patients from active infection through their disease course. The sequencing sample was made of peripheral blood. This receptor was obtained from a woman aged 25 to 39 with COVID-19, enrolled during active disease.

DNA for the CDR3: TGTGCCAGTAGTATAGGAGGTATCGGACTAGCTTCCTACGAGCAGTACTTC. It encodes CASSIGGIGLASYEQYF. The rearrangement uses TRBV19 and TRBJ2-7; TRBD2 aligns across 8 bases. Per germline, CDR1 LNHDA and CDR2 SQIVND (reference sequence). CDR3 length equals 17 residues. The V and J ends lost 1 base and 1 base, in that order; junction bases with no gene match: 9.